Included here is one T cell receptor (beta chain) sequence, with context. Its antigen remains unidentified. This sample stems from a study of shared clonotypes between healthy human individuals. Study-level findings and limits: Blood alone was sampled, and tissue repertoires likely differ.

Loaded into unsorted PBMC replicate PCRs was around 330 ng DNA, about 30,000 T cell genomes. Generated by immunoSEQ multiplex PCR, the TCRdb table keeps only in-frame clones and is missing some. The table shows 450,000 to 550,000 clones, with about four fifths occurring only once. Donors had no recently reported acute infections or vaccinations and were HIV-negative. Approximately 82 million PBMCs were counted before genomic DNA extraction. The CDR3 totals 14 residues. Germline values: CDR1 LNHNV, CDR2 YYDKDF (reference sequence). V lost 0 bases and J lost 3, with 8 bases in between. The sequenced sample was PBMCs. The source of this sequence is a woman between 35 and 50 years old in good health. Some clones in this sample may be carry-over from other donors' samples. The rearrangement links TRBV15 to TRBJ1-2; D gene ambiguous. The CDR3 is CATSREARYYGYTF. CDR3 DNA: TGTGCCACCAGCAGAGAGGCCAGATACTATGGCTACACCTTC.